This section outlines one TCR beta chain sequence together with its context. This entry belongs to a study of cytomegalovirus exposure and HLA in healthy donors. PCR amplification relied on 60 Vbeta primers (plus 13 Jbeta primers). Some clones are missing from TCRdb's copy, which holds only in-frame ones; the method was immunoSEQ multiplex PCR. Of just under 95,000 clones detected, roughly 80% appear once; the ten largest clones hold 10%. The sample consisted of PBMCs. The origin of this receptor is a human donor in good health.

This CDR3 reads CASSFSQGQWDEQFF. The DNA of the CDR3 is TGTGCCAGCAGTTTTAGTCAGGGTCAGTGGGATGAGCAGTTCTTC. The chain is built from TRBV28 and TRBJ2-1; maybe TRBD1 (5 bases). The germline V gene has CDR1 MDHEN and CDR2 SYDVKM. The V end was cut by 3 bases, the J end by 8 bases, with 17 bases between. The CDR3 is 15 amino acids.